This T cell receptor (beta chain) originates from a study of blood T cell repertoires in COVID-19. Looking at the study overall: The United States, Italy and Spain provided the acute and convalescent COVID-19 samples. T cells, B-cell-depleted T cells, or PBMCs provided the cDNA or gDNA that served as material.

As originally analysed: Scientists estimated how many nucleated cells there were by amplifying reference gene primers. Sequenced by immunoSEQ multiplex PCR; TCRdb stores in-frame clones only, minus some. V and J calls and clone size come straight from that table; D and trimming were deduced from the DNA. The sample includes 140,000 or so clones, roughly 89% of them seen just once. By share of the sample, this clone is medium-sized. This sequence was found in a woman in her 50s with active or convalescent COVID-19. The sample comprised peripheral blood.

The DNA for the CDR3 is TGTGCCAGCAGTTTATCTAACGGGAATAATTCACCCCTCCACTTT. It yields the protein CASSLSNGNNSPLHF. The chain links TRBV27 to TRBJ1-6; no clear D. The CDR3 spans 15 residues. Between the trimmed V and J ends, which lost 0 bases and 5 bases, there was a span of 8 bases. CDR1 and CDR2 from the germline V gene are MNHEY and SMNVEV (reference sequence).